The 12 T cell receptor beta chains given below trace back to one sample, sequenced in a study of blood T cell repertoires in COVID-19. The method was immunoSEQ multiplex PCR; TCRdb's version includes in-frame clones alone and lacks a portion of them. This repertoire shows around 33,000 clones, about 74% found once; its top ten account for 16%. The sequencing input was peripheral blood. The source is a human donor in a cohort sampled during active COVID-19.

The chain has TRBV2 and TRBJ2-3; the D is unclear. The CDR3 totals 13 residues. The germline V gene encodes CDR1 SNHLY and CDR2 FYNNEI. Deletions cut 3 bases from V and 0 bases from J, with 4 bases between. The CDR3 DNA sequence: TGTGCCAGCAGTGAGCAGAGCACAGATACGCAGTATTTT. As protein: CASSEQSTDTQYF.

The rearrangement joins TRBV5-4 to TRBJ2-3; possibly TRBD1 for D (6 bases). V was pared by 2 bases and J by 0 bases, with 13 bases between. The CDR3 totals 16 residues. Germline CDR1 and CDR2: SGHNT and YYREEE (reference sequence). The CDR3 here is CASSFGQGTSTDTQYF. The CDR3, as DNA: TGTGCCAGCAGCTTCGGTCAGGGGACGAGCACAGATACGCAGTATTTT.

The chain couples TRBV3-1 (or the pseudogene TRBV3-2) to TRBJ1-2; possible D gene TRBD1, 6 bases. Per the germline V gene, CDR1 is LGHDT and CDR2 is YNNKEL (reference sequence). V gave up 5 bases and J gave up 4 bases, with 11 bases separating them. The CDR3 spans 13 residues. CDR3 sequence: CASSDTGPYGYTF. For the CDR3, the DNA is TGTGCCAGCAGCGACACAGGGCCCTATGGCTACACCTTC.

This clone occurred a few times. The gene calls are TRBV11-2 and TRBJ1-1; TRBD1 matches 10 bases. The germline V gene encodes CDR1 SGHAT and CDR2 FQNNGV. This CDR3 region has 15 residues. The ends lost 8 bases at V and 8 bases at J; junction bases unmatched: 14. In nucleotides, the CDR3 is TGTGCCAGCCACTCCATTGGACAGGGGGGGTCGGAAGCTTTCTTT. This codes for CASHSIGQGGSEAFF.

V gene TRBV2 combines with J gene TRBJ2-3; 8 nucleotides align to TRBD1. Trimming removed 0 bases from V and 4 bases from J; junction bases left unmatched: 3. CDR1 is SNHLY, CDR2 FYNNEI, per germline. This CDR3 is built from 15 residues. The CDR3 is CASSEAAGGPDTQYF. The CDR3 bases are TGTGCCAGCAGTGAAGCGGCAGGGGGCCCAGATACGCAGTATTTT.

The rearrangement links TRBV5-6 to TRBJ2-3; TRBD2 matches 7 bases. This CDR3 region has 14 residues. The V gene end was trimmed by 0 bases and the J gene end by 5 bases; junction bases not matched to a gene: 3. Germline V lookup: CDR1 SGHDT, CDR2 YYEEEE. The CDR3 reads CASSLAIAGDTQYF. The CDR3 DNA follows: TGTGCCAGCAGCTTGGCCATAGCGGGAGATACGCAGTATTTT.

The chain carries TRBV27 and TRBJ2-5, with a possible D match to TRBD2 (6 bases). The CDR3 has 15 residues. Germline V gene sequence: CDR1 MNHEY, CDR2 SMNVEV (reference sequence). V lost 0 bases, J lost 7 bases, and 15 bases lay in between. CDR3 nucleotides: TGTGCCAGCAGTTTATCTATTGGCCAGGGAGGGACCCAGTACTTC. Its protein product is CASSLSIGQGGTQYF.

The chain couples TRBV6-5 to TRBJ1-2, with TRBD1 matching over 8 bases. Losses at the gene ends were 7 bases for V and 6 bases for J; bases not matched to a gene: 13. The CDR3 totals 15 residues. Germline loops: CDR1 MNHEY, CDR2 SVGAGI. CDR3 bases: TGTGCCAGCAACGGACAGGGCGGAACTTTTAATGGCTACACCTTC. This translates into CASNGQGGTFNGYTF.

This chain uses TRBV5-5 with TRBJ2-7, with D possibly matching TRBD1 (5 bases). Deletions cut 4 bases from V and 5 bases from J, with 19 bases between. Germline CDR1 and CDR2: SGHKS and YYEKEE (reference sequence). This CDR3 has 15 residues. This chain's CDR3 is CASSTRQLVLNEQYF. DNA for the CDR3: TGTGCCAGCAGCACCAGACAGCTTGTTTTAAACGAGCAGTACTTC.

The J gene is TRBJ2-2, the V gene TRBV5-5; TRBD2 is a possible D gene (6 bases). Germline values: CDR1 SGHKS, CDR2 YYEKEE (reference sequence). CDR3 size: 17 residues. Trimming took 0 bases from V and 1 from J, leaving 13 bases between them. Written as DNA, the CDR3 is TGTGCCAGCAGCTTGGTGGCTGGACTACGGAACACCGGGGAGCTGTTTTTT. Protein sequence: CASSLVAGLRNTGELFF.

In this sample, this clone turned up a few times. The genes are TRBV4-2 and TRBJ2-4; TRBD2 agrees at 9 bases. This CDR3 contains 17 residues. Unmatched junction bases numbered 5, after V lost 0 bases and J lost 2 bases. Looked up from germline, CDR1 is LGHNA and CDR2 is YNFKEQ. CDR3 sequence reads: CASSQDSGSGTKNIQYF. The CDR3 region has the DNA TGTGCCAGCAGCCAAGATAGCGGGAGCGGAACCAAAAACATTCAGTACTTC.

The chain carries TRBV24-1 and TRBJ2-2, with 8 positions matching TRBD1. The germline CDR1 and CDR2 sequences are KGHDR and SFDVKD. The junction had 7 bases not matched to a gene; V was cut back by 3 bases and J by 5 bases. The CDR3 extends over 16 amino acids. The CDR3 is CATSDPGQGRTGELFF. CDR3 nucleotide sequence: TGTGCCACCAGTGATCCAGGACAGGGTCGGACCGGGGAGCTGTTTTTT.